This T cell receptor gamma chain came from a study of Vδ1+ human thymocytes. Study conclusions and caveats: Unlike peripheral blood Vdelta1+ controls, thymic delta-chain sequences included around 18% Vdelta2 and few Vdelta3. In the thymus, TRG and TRD repertoires looked highly polyclonal with Gaussian CDR3 lengths.

The CDR3 totals 15 residues. Germline-derived CDR1 and CDR2 are GITISATS and ISYDGTV (reference sequence). Unmatched junction bases numbered 5, after V lost 0 bases and J lost 0 bases. Extracted RNA was reverse transcribed into cDNA. Pooled V-gene forward primers with one constant-region reverse primer generated the CDR3 amplicons by multiplex PCR. TCRdb made new clone calls on the multiplex PCR reads using CATT. The sample lists more than 35,000 gamma-chain clones, about 19% occurring once. About this clone: Antigen: not known. This same CDR3 is encoded by further DNA sequences in the sample.

J is TRGJ1 or TRGJ2 and V is TRGV9. The sequence was collected from a girl under three years old who had congenital heart surgery. Sequenced input: Vdelta1+ gamma-delta thymocytes from the thymus. Subset: FACS-sorted CD3+ TCRalphabeta- TCRVdelta1+ TCRVdelta2- thymocytes. DNA for the CDR3: TGTGCCTTGTGGGAGGTGCGCCCGAATTATTATAAGAAACTCTTT. It specifies CALWEVRPNYYKKLF.